These 17 T cell receptor beta chains originate from one sample sequenced in a study of metastatic and nonmetastatic thyroid tumors. MiXCR reprocessed the PCR reads for TCRdb. The sample carries several thousand clones, 29% recorded once. There were no patients who had received any treatment before thyroid surgery. The sequencing input was adjacent normal tissue. The receptors shown here come from a female donor with papillary thyroid cancer or a benign thyroid nodule (not recorded which). Some clones in this sample may be carry-over from other donors' samples.

The chain joins TRBV20-1 to TRBJ2-7; 12 bases map to TRBD1. Germline V gene lookup returns CDR1 DFQATT and CDR2 SNEGSKA (reference sequence). The CDR3 loop spans 15 amino acids. Losses at the gene ends were 5 bases for V and 1 base for J; bases not matched to a gene: 6. The CDR3 protein is CSAPRDRGPSYEQYF. The CDR3 nucleotides read TGCAGTGCTCCACGGGACAGGGGGCCTTCCTACGAGCAGTACTTC.

This clone has just a few counts. V is TRBV9 and J is TRBJ2-7; D remains ambiguous. Germline loops: CDR1 SGDLS, CDR2 YYNGEE. V was trimmed by 4 bases and J by 1 base, leaving 6 bases between them. The CDR3 covers 12 residues. The CDR3 sequence: CASSPGSYEQYF. The CDR3 nucleotides are TGTGCCAGCAGCCCTGGGTCCTACGAGCAGTACTTC.

V gene TRBV20-1 combines with J gene TRBJ1-1; 11 positions match TRBD1. CDR3 length: 16 residues. The ends lost 3 bases at V and 1 base at J; junction bases unmatched: 7. Germline-derived CDR1 and CDR2 are DFQATT and SNEGSKA (reference sequence). CDR3 region: CSASRWDRGTNTEAFF. Written as DNA, the CDR3 is TGCAGTGCTAGCCGGTGGGACAGGGGGACGAACACTGAAGCTTTCTTT.

The rearrangement links TRBV20-1 to TRBJ1-1, with 8 bases fitting TRBD1. CDR1 DFQATT and CDR2 SNEGSKA come from the germline V gene (reference sequence). V lost 3 bases to trimming and J lost 1 base; unmatched junction nucleotides: 7. This CDR3 region has 15 residues. The CDR3 bases are TGCAGTGCTAGGGGCCGTGGACAGGGGAACACTGAAGCTTTCTTT. Its translation is CSARGRGQGNTEAFF.

The rearrangement uses TRBV7-8 and TRBJ2-3, with 7 nucleotides matching TRBD2. The CDR3 loop spans 15 amino acids. Germline CDR1 and CDR2: SGHVS and FQNEAQ. V dropped 5 bases and J dropped 0; count of bases not matched to a gene: 5. The CDR3 DNA follows: TGTGCCAGCAGCCCGCTAGCGGTTAGCACAGATACGCAGTATTTT. As protein: CASSPLAVSTDTQYF. The full variable domain, completed using reference TRBV7-8 and TRBJ2-3, is GAGVSQSPRYKVAKRGQDVALRCDPISGHVSLFWYQQALGQGPEFLTYFQNEAQLDKSGLPSDRFFAERPEGSVSTLKIQRTQQEDSAVYLCASSPLAVSTDTQYFGPGTRLTVL.

By share, this clone ranks as medium-sized. CDR3: CASSHGESYNSPLHF. In DNA, the CDR3 is TGTGCCAGCAGCCACGGGGAATCCTATAATTCACCCCTCCACTTT. The chain joins TRBV3-1 to TRBJ1-6; D unresolved. Germline V gene sequence: CDR1 LGHDT, CDR2 YNNKEL (reference sequence). CDR3 size: 15 residues. Deletions cut 3 bases from V and 1 base from J, with 7 bases between. The full variable domain, completed using reference TRBV3-1 and TRBJ1-6, is DTAVSQTPKYLVTQMGNDKSIKCEQNLGHDTMYWYKQDSKKFLKIMFSYNNKELIINETVPNRFSPKSPDKAHLNLHINSLELGDSAVYFCASSHGESYNSPLHFGNGTRLTVT.

This chain joins TRBV12-3 or TRBV12-4 and TRBJ2-7, with D perhaps being TRBD1 or TRBD2 (6 bases each). This CDR3 spans 15 amino acids. Deletions cut 6 bases from V and 0 bases from J, with 15 bases between. The CDR3 here is CASRIGGFGSYEQYF. Here the CDR3 DNA reads TGTGCCAGCAGGATAGGGGGGTTTGGCTCCTACGAGCAGTACTTC.

The gene calls are TRBV2 and TRBJ2-1; 7 nucleotides line up with TRBD2. The V and J ends lost 6 bases and 9 bases, in that order; junction bases with no gene match: 17. The germline V gene encodes CDR1 SNHLY and CDR2 FYNNEI. The CDR3 is made up of 16 amino acids. The CDR3 DNA reads as TGTGCCAGCAGCCCCAGCCGGGGGGAGGGCCTACGTGAGCAGTTCTTC. It translates to CASSPSRGEGLREQFF.

In this sample, this clone is medium-sized. This sequence joins TRBV20-1 and TRBJ2-3; TRBD2 aligns across 9 bases. The ends lost 5 bases at V and 2 bases at J; junction bases unmatched: 11. The CDR3 consists of 16 residues. Germline V gene sequence: CDR1 DFQATT, CDR2 SNEGSKA (reference sequence). CDR3 region: CSAEANSGGFTDTQYF. The CDR3 DNA is TGCAGTGCTGAGGCAAATAGCGGGGGATTCACAGATACGCAGTATTTT.

The chain joins TRBV11-2 to TRBJ2-7, with 8 bases fitting TRBD2. CDR3 length: 15 residues. The V gene's germline CDR1 is SGHAT and CDR2 FQNNGV. V trimming: 2 bases; J trimming: 5 bases; junction bases outside the gene matches: 8. In DNA, the CDR3 is TGTGCCAGCAGCTTACGGGGGGGAGGGCCCCACGAGCAGTACTTC. Translated: CASSLRGGGPHEQYF.

This clone has a handful of counts. The chain joins TRBV19 to TRBJ1-2; D may be TRBD1 (5 bases). Germline CDR1 LNHDA, CDR2 SQIVND (reference sequence). The CDR3 length is 15 residues. V was shortened by 7 bases and J by 3 bases, with 18 bases between the two germline ends. The CDR3 protein is CASIPQPGRDYGYTF. The DNA for the CDR3 is TGTGCCAGTATCCCCCAACCGGGACGGGACTATGGCTACACCTTC.

CDR3 sequence: CSARGETYEQYF. DNA for the CDR3: TGCAGTGCTAGAGGGGAGACCTACGAGCAGTACTTC. The chain uses TRBV20-1 and TRBJ2-7; possible D gene TRBD2, 5 bases. This CDR3 region has 12 residues. Trimming removed 1 base from V and 2 bases from J, with 6 bases in between. Germline loops: CDR1 DFQATT, CDR2 SNEGSKA (reference sequence).

This rearrangement joins TRBV6-4 to TRBJ2-1; no clear D gene. Germline CDR1 and CDR2: MRHNA and SNTAGT. Trimming took off 3 bases at V and 6 bases at J, with 9 bases between the two ends. The CDR3 length is 13 residues. The CDR3 is CASSEWYPNEQFF. The CDR3 DNA reads TGTGCCAGCAGTGAGTGGTATCCCAATGAGCAGTTCTTC.

This clone appeared a few times. The chain has TRBV2 and TRBJ2-7; D perhaps matches TRBD2 (6 bases). The CDR3 consists of 11 residues. Germline-derived CDR1 and CDR2 are SNHLY and FYNNEI. Trimming took off 6 bases at V and 5 bases at J, with 8 bases between the two ends. The CDR3 here is CASSPSDEQYF. DNA of the CDR3: TGTGCCAGCAGCCCTAGCGACGAGCAGTACTTC.

There are a few counts of this clone. This sequence joins TRBV11-2 and TRBJ2-7, with D perhaps TRBD1 or TRBD2 (5 bases each). This CDR3 has 14 residues. Germline CDR1 reads SGHAT; CDR2 reads FQNNGV. The germline V and J ends were trimmed by 4 bases and 3 bases, with 13 bases remaining between them. CDR3 sequence: CASSSPRAGYEQYF. CDR3 sequence (DNA): TGTGCCAGCAGCTCCCCCAGGGCGGGCTACGAGCAGTACTTC.

J is TRBJ2-3 and V is TRBV7-2; weak D call: TRBD1 (6 bases). This CDR3 is built from 14 residues. V gave up 5 bases and J gave up 4 bases, with 13 bases separating them. Per the germline V gene, CDR1 is SGHTA and CDR2 is FQGNSA. The CDR3: CASSRVGASDTQYF. Here the CDR3 DNA reads TGTGCCAGCAGCCGAGTGGGGGCATCAGATACGCAGTATTTT.

This clone was detected a few times. The chain combines TRBV28 with TRBJ2-7, with a weak D call TRBD1 (6 bases). V was cut by 8 bases and J by 6 bases, with 20 bases left in between. CDR1 and CDR2 (germline): MDHEN, SYDVKM. This CDR3 is built from 14 residues. For the CDR3, the DNA is TGTGCCAGCCTCACATCGGACAGTCGAACCGAGCAGTACTTC. Encoded protein: CASLTSDSRTEQYF.